This T cell receptor (beta chain) was documented in a study of PD-L1 blockade in urothelial cancer. Study-level background: Individuals in the cohort had been given 0 to 3 earlier chemotherapy regimens.

The trim removed 1 base at V and 5 bases at J, leaving 4 bases unmatched. The germline gives CDR1 SGHVS, CDR2 FNYEAQ. There are 15 residues in the CDR3. Spiked synthetic TCR analogs estimated absolute template abundance per PCR. The assay was immunoSEQ multiplex PCR, and TCRdb's table has in-frame clones only and misses some. The table records around 30,000 clones, about 89% of them present only once. Sequencing used PBMCs, obtained around atezolizumab (anti-PD-L1) treatment. V usage is TRBV7-6 and J usage is TRBJ2-5, with 10 bases lining up with TRBD2. The sequence came from a man in his fifties with urothelial cancer. The CDR3 nucleotides read TGTGCCAGCAGCTTAGTCGCTAGCGGGAGTGAGACCCAGTACTTC. As protein: CASSLVASGSETQYF.